The 21 T cell receptor beta chains below come from one sample, sequenced in a study of blood T cell repertoires in COVID-19. TCRdb keeps only in-frame clones here, not all; method: immunoSEQ multiplex PCR. This sample carries roughly 80,000 clones, approximately 88% of them seen once, and the ten largest clones take 5.5% to 7.5%. The sequenced sample consisted of peripheral blood. These receptors were taken from an elderly woman with acute or convalescent COVID-19.

This chain links TRBV2 with TRBJ1-5, with 7 bases lining up with TRBD1. This CDR3 has 13 residues. The trim removed 6 bases at V and 4 bases at J, leaving 3 bases unmatched. Germline-derived CDR1 and CDR2 are SNHLY and FYNNEI. The CDR3 nucleotides read TGTGCCAGCAGGGGACAGATAAATCAGCCCCAGCATTTT. Its translation: CASRGQINQPQHF.

The chain joins TRBV6-5 to TRBJ2-7, with a tentative D call TRBD2 (6 bases). Between the trimmed V and J ends, which lost 0 bases and 4 bases, there was a span of 10 bases. This CDR3 is built from 14 residues. CDR1 is MNHEY and CDR2 is SVGAGI in the germline V gene. This CDR3 reads CASSYSGLNYEQYF. DNA of the CDR3: TGTGCCAGCAGTTACTCGGGACTTAATTACGAGCAGTACTTC.

This clone was seen a single time. This chain links TRBV19 with TRBJ1-2, with no clear D. V lost 5 bases and J lost 2, with 12 bases in between. Germline CDR1 and CDR2: LNHDA and SQIVND (reference sequence). The CDR3 extends over 14 amino acids. In nucleotides, the CDR3 is TGTGCCAGTAGTCACTCACAGTCCAACTATGGCTACACCTTC. It yields the protein CASSHSQSNYGYTF. Variable domain in full (rest from reference TRBV19 and TRBJ1-2): DGGITQSPKYLFRKEGQNVTLSCEQNLNHDAMYWYRQDPGQGLRLIYYSQIVNDFQKGDIAEGYSVSREKKESFPLTVTSAQKNPTAFYLCASSHSQSNYGYTFGSGTRLTVV.

The chain employs TRBV12-5 and TRBJ2-1, with 7 bases fitting TRBD2. The V and J ends lost 0 bases and 3 bases, in that order; junction bases with no gene match: 11. This CDR3 region has 18 residues. Germline V lookup: CDR1 LGHNT, CDR2 FRNRAP. In nucleotides, the CDR3 is TGTGCTAGTGGTTTGGTACAAGGAGCGGGAAGGGACTACAATGAGCAGTTCTTC. Amino acid sequence: CASGLVQGAGRDYNEQFF.

This clone showed up just a few times. The chain has TRBV18 and TRBJ1-1; D might be TRBD1 (5 bases). V was trimmed by 9 bases and J by 7 bases, leaving 18 bases between them. The CDR3 sequence is 13 residues long. Germline CDR1 KGHSH, CDR2 LQKENI. CDR3 amino acids: CASRLGQNHEAFF. In DNA form, the CDR3 reads TGTGCCAGTCGACTTGGACAAAACCATGAAGCTTTCTTT.

V is TRBV7-8 and J is TRBJ2-1; 14 bases agree with TRBD2. J lost 14 bases, V lost 6 bases, and 15 bases had no gene match. There are 16 residues in the CDR3. The V gene's germline CDR1 is SGHVS and CDR2 FQNEAQ. The CDR3: CASSSQSGTSGRGKFF. The CDR3 DNA follows: TGTGCCAGCAGTTCCCAGTCCGGGACTAGCGGGAGAGGGAAGTTCTTC.

In its sample, this clone was seen a few times. The chain employs TRBV12-5 and TRBJ2-1; 7 nucleotides align to TRBD2. The CDR3 consists of 15 residues. Looked up from germline, CDR1 is LGHNT and CDR2 is FRNRAP. Trimming cost V 0 bases and J 8 bases; bases outside gene matches: 7. The CDR3 bases are TGTGCTAGTGGTTTGGTCAATGGGAGGGCCTATGAGCAGTTCTTC. This gives the protein CASGLVNGRAYEQFF. Looking up the rest from reference TRBV12-5 and TRBJ2-1 gives the full variable domain: DARVTQTPRHKVTEMGQEVTMRCQPILGHNTVFWYRQTMMQGLELLAYFRNRAPLDDSGMPKDRFSAEMPDATLATLKIQPSEPRDSAVYFCASGLVNGRAYEQFFGPGTRLTVL.

J is TRBJ1-1 and V is TRBV7-2; TRBD1 matches 10 bases. Germline V gene sequence: CDR1 SGHTA, CDR2 FQGNSA. The CDR3 extends over 16 amino acids. With 5 bases clipped from V and 5 bases from J, the junction kept 11 bases outside the gene matches. CDR3 protein: CASSMGQGRVDTEAFF. The CDR3 coding sequence is TGTGCCAGCAGCATGGGACAGGGGCGTGTAGATACTGAAGCTTTCTTT. The full variable domain, its missing parts supplied by reference TRBV7-2 and TRBJ1-1, is GAGVSQSPSNKVTEKGKDVELRCDPISGHTALYWYRQSLGQGLEFLIYFQGNSAPDKSGLPSDRFSAERTGGSVSTLTIQRTQQEDSAVYLCASSMGQGRVDTEAFFGQGTRLTVV.

The chain combines TRBV30 with TRBJ2-7; D gene uncertain. The CDR3 is 11 residues long. Germline CDR1 reads GTSNPN; CDR2 reads SVGIG (reference sequence). Trimming removed 4 bases at V and 6 bases at J, with 10 bases between. CDR3 DNA sequence: TGTGCCTGGAAAGAGTCGAGCGAGCAGTACTTC. Protein product: CAWKESSEQYF.

The rearrangement links TRBV19 to TRBJ1-1, with 7 bases lining up with TRBD1. Per germline, CDR1 LNHDA and CDR2 SQIVND (reference sequence). The ends lost 4 bases at V and 4 bases at J; junction bases unmatched: 9. The CDR3 is 15 residues long. The chain's CDR3 is CASSTTGAWGTEAFF. DNA of the CDR3: TGTGCCAGTAGTACAACAGGGGCTTGGGGCACTGAAGCTTTCTTT.

A few counts support this clone. The rearrangement links TRBV19 to TRBJ1-6; no clear D gene. Germline V lookup: CDR1 LNHDA, CDR2 SQIVND (reference sequence). This CDR3 has 15 amino acids. Trimming removed 4 bases at V and 5 bases at J, with 12 bases between. This chain's CDR3 is CASSTGSGDNSPLHF. The CDR3 bases are TGTGCCAGTAGTACGGGGAGTGGGGATAATTCACCCCTCCACTTT.

The chain has TRBV7-3 and TRBJ2-2; 7 bases line up with TRBD1. Germline loops: CDR1 SGHTA, CDR2 FQGTGA. Trimming took 2 bases from V and 1 from J; bases not matched to a gene: 4. This CDR3 has 16 residues. In nucleotides, the CDR3 is TGTGCCAGCAGCTTACAGGGGGTAAAGAACACCGGGGAGCTGTTTTTT. Encoded protein: CASSLQGVKNTGELFF.

The rearrangement links TRBV6-5 to TRBJ1-2, with D tentatively TRBD1 (5 bases). This CDR3 has 14 residues. Germline V gene lookup returns CDR1 MNHEY and CDR2 SVGAGI. V lost 0 bases and J 2 bases, leaving 7 bases between the germline ends. The CDR3 DNA is TGTGCCAGCAGTTACTCCCAGGGCAACTATGGCTACACCTTC. Protein product: CASSYSQGNYGYTF.

The chain joins TRBV11-3 to TRBJ1-5; 9 nucleotides match TRBD1. The length of the CDR3 is 19 residues. Losses at the gene ends were 2 bases for V and 3 bases for J; bases not matched to a gene: 14. Germline lookup yields CDR1 SGHNT and CDR2 YENEEA. This CDR3 reads CASSLLPDRDRALNQPQHF. Written as DNA, the CDR3 is TGTGCCAGCAGCTTATTACCTGACCGGGACAGGGCACTCAATCAGCCCCAGCATTTT. Filled out from reference TRBV11-3 and TRBJ1-5, the complete variable domain reads EAGVVQSPRYKIIEKKQPVAFWCNPISGHNTLYWYLQNLGQGPELLIRYENEEAVDDSQLPKDRFSAERLKGVDSTLKIQPAELGDSAVYLCASSLLPDRDRALNQPQHFGDGTRLSIL.

CDR3 region: CASSLAAGGTSGRSKDTQYF. The CDR3 coding sequence is TGCGCCAGCAGCTTGGCGGCAGGGGGGACTAGCGGGAGGTCGAAAGATACGCAGTATTTT. This chain links TRBV5-1 with TRBJ2-3, with 15 bases that match TRBD2. The CDR3 runs to 20 residues. The germline CDR1 and CDR2 sequences are SGHRS and YFSETQ. Unmatched junction bases numbered 13, after V lost 0 bases and J lost 5 bases.

This clone rates as medium-sized (0.01 to 0.1%). The rearrangement joins TRBV7-9 to TRBJ2-5; D may be TRBD2 (6 bases). Trimming removed 5 bases at V and 3 bases at J, with 19 bases between. CDR1 is SEHNR and CDR2 is FQNEAQ in the germline V gene (reference sequence). The CDR3 has 16 residues. Here the CDR3 reads CASSNSGGARKETQYF. The CDR3 bases are TGTGCCAGCAGCAACTCAGGAGGGGCCCGAAAAGAGACCCAGTACTTC.

The V and J genes are TRBV6-2 or TRBV6-3 and TRBJ1-1; D gene uncertain. The V end lost 4 bases, the J end lost 4 bases, and 13 bases lay between the germline ends. There are 14 residues in the CDR3. The V gene's germline CDR1 is MNHEY and CDR2 SVGEGT. CDR3 amino acids: CASSLYTESTEAFF. Here the CDR3 DNA reads TGTGCCAGCAGTTTATATACAGAGAGCACTGAAGCTTTCTTT.

For the CDR3, the DNA is TGTGCCAGCAGGACTAGCGGGACCACAGATACGCAGTATTTT. Protein: CASRTSGTTDTQYF. The genes are TRBV7-2 and TRBJ2-3, with 11 bases aligning to TRBD2. The length of the CDR3 is 14 residues. Germline V gene data show CDR1 as SGHTA and CDR2 as FQGNSA. V was clipped by 6 bases and J by 2 bases; unmatched bases: 1. Supplemented by reference TRBV7-2 and TRBJ2-3, the full variable domain reads GAGVSQSPSNKVTEKGKDVELRCDPISGHTALYWYRQSLGQGLEFLIYFQGNSAPDKSGLPSDRFSAERTGGSVSTLTIQRTQQEDSAVYLCASRTSGTTDTQYFGPGTRLTVL.

This chain links TRBV3-1 (or the pseudogene TRBV3-2) with TRBJ2-3, with TRBD1 identical over 7 bases. The CDR3 consists of 13 residues. After removal of 1 base from V and 13 bases from J, the junction contained 8 bases not matched to a gene. Germline V lookup: CDR1 LGHDT, CDR2 YNNKEL (reference sequence). The CDR3 reads CASSQGFLTGEYF. The CDR3, as DNA: TGTGCCAGCAGCCAAGGGTTCCTAACAGGGGAGTATTTT.

CDR3 DNA sequence: TGCACCAGCAGCCCCGGGACTAGCGGGAGGACGAACACCGGGGAGCTGTTTTTT. It codes for CTSSPGTSGRTNTGELFF. The V call is TRBV1, the J call TRBJ2-2; TRBD2 is taken as the D call from the table, unchecked against the DNA. TRBV1 is shown as a pseudogene. This CDR3 is 18 amino acids long.

V gene TRBV7-6 combines with J gene TRBJ1-1; 11 positions match TRBD1. Looked up from germline, CDR1 is SGHVS and CDR2 is FNYEAQ. The CDR3 consists of 17 residues. V gave up 1 base and J gave up 5 bases; unmatched junction bases: 9. CDR3 sequence (DNA): TGTGCCAGCAGCTTAGTTGGGTGGGGACAGGGGGGAACTGAAGCTTTCTTT. Residues: CASSLVGWGQGGTEAFF.